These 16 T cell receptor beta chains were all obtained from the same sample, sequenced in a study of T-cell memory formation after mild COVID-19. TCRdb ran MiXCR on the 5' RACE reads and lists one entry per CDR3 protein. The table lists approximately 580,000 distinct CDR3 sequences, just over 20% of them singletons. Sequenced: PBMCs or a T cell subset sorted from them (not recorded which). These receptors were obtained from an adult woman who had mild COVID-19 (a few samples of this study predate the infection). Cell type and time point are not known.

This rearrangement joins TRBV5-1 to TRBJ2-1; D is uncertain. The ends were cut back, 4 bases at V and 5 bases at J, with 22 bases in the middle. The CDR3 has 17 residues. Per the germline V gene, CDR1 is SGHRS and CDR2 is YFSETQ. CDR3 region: CASSTGPQTAYNNEQFF. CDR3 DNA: TGCGCCAGCAGCACTGGTCCCCAGACTGCCTACAACAATGAGCAGTTCTTC.

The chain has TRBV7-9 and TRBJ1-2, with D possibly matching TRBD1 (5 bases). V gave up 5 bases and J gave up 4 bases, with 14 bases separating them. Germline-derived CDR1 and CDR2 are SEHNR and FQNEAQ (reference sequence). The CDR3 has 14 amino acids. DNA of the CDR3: TGTGCCAGCAGCGCCCGTGGGGCTGGCTATGGCTACACCTTC. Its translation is CASSARGAGYGYTF.

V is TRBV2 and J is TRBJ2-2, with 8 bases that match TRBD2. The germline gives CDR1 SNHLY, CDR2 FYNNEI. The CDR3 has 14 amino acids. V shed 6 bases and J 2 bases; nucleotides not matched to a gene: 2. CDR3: CASRLAENTGELFF. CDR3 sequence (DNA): TGTGCCAGCAGACTAGCGGAAAACACCGGGGAGCTGTTTTTT.

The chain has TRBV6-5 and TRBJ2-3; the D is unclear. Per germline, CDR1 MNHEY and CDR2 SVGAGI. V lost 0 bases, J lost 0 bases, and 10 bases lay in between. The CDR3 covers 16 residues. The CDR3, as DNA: TGTGCCAGCAGTTACTCGACTGGACCTAGCACAGATACGCAGTATTTT. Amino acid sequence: CASSYSTGPSTDTQYF.

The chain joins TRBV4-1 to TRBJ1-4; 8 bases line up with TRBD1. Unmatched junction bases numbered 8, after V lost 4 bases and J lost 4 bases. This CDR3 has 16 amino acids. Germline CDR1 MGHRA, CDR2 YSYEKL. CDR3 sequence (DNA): TGCGCCAGCAGCCGCGCCCCGGGACAGGTTAATGAAAAACTGTTTTTT. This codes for CASSRAPGQVNEKLFF.

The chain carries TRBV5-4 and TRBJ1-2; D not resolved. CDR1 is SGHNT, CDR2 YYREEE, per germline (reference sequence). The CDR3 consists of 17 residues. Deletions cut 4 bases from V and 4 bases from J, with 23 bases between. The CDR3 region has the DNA TGTGCCAGCAGCGCCGCTCGGGCCTATAGTGAGGGCTATGGCTACACCTTC. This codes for CASSAARAYSEGYGYTF.

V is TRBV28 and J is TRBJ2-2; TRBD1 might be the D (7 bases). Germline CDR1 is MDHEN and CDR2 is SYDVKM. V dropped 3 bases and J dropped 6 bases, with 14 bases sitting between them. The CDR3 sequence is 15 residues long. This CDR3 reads CASSLSQGGAGELFF. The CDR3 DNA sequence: TGTGCCAGCAGTTTGAGTCAGGGGGGAGCCGGGGAGCTGTTTTTT.

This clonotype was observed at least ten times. The DNA for the CDR3 is TGTGCCAGCAGCTTAGACAGGGACACTGAAGCTTTCTTT. Translated, it gives CASSLDRDTEAFF. This chain links TRBV6-1 with TRBJ1-1; 7 nucleotides align to TRBD1. Germline-derived CDR1 and CDR2 are MNHNS and SASEGT. The ends lost 6 bases at V and 3 bases at J; junction bases unmatched: 4. CDR3 length equals 13 residues.

In DNA form, the CDR3 reads TGTGCCACCGTAGGGACCAGTTATTCCTCGAACTATGGCTACACCTTC. Its protein is CATVGTSYSSNYGYTF. The chain combines TRBV15 with TRBJ1-2; possibly TRBD1 for D (5 bases). The CDR3 has 16 residues. V was shortened by 8 bases and J by 2 bases, with 21 bases between the two germline ends. Germline assignment: CDR1 LNHNV and CDR2 YYDKDF (reference sequence).

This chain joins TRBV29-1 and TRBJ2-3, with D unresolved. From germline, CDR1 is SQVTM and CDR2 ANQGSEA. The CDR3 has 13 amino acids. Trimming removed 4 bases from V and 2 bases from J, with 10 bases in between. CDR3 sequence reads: CSVAGPNTDTQYF. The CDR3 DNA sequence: TGCAGCGTTGCGGGTCCCAACACAGATACGCAGTATTTT.

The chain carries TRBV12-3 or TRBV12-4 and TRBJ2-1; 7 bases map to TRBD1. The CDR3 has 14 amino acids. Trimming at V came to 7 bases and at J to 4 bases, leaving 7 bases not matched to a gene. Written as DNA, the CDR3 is TGTGCCAGCATAGGGACAGAATATTACAATGAGCAGTTCTTC. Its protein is CASIGTEYYNEQFF.

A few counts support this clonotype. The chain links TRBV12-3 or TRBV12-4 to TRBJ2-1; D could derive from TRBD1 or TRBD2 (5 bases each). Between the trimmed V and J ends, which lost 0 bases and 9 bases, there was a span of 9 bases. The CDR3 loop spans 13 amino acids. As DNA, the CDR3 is TGTGCCAGCAGTTTAGCGGGAGACAGTGAGCAGTTCTTC. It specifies CASSLAGDSEQFF.

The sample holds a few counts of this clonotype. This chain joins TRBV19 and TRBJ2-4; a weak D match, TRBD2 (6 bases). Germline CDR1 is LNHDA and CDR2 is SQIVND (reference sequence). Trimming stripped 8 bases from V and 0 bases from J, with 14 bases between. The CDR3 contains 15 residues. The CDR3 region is CASGGPLLAKNIQYF. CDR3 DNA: TGTGCCAGTGGAGGGCCGCTCCTAGCCAAAAACATTCAGTACTTC.

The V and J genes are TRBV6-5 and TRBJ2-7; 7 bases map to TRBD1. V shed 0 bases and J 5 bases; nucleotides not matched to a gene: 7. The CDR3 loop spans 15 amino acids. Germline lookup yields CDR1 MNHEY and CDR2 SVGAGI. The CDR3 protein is CASSYSNRGRNEQYF. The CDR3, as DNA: TGTGCCAGCAGTTACTCGAACAGGGGACGAAACGAGCAGTACTTC.

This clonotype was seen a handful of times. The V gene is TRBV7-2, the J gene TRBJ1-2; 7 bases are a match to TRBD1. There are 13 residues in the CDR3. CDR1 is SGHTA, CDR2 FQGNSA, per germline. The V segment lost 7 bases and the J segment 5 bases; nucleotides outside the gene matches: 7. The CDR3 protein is CASTTGQPYGYTF. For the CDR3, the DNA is TGTGCCAGCACCACGGGACAGCCATATGGCTACACCTTC. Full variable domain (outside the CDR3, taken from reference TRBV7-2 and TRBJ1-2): GAGVSQSPSNKVTEKGKDVELRCDPISGHTALYWYRQSLGQGLEFLIYFQGNSAPDKSGLPSDRFSAERTGGSVSTLTIQRTQQEDSAVYLCASTTGQPYGYTFGSGTRLTVV.

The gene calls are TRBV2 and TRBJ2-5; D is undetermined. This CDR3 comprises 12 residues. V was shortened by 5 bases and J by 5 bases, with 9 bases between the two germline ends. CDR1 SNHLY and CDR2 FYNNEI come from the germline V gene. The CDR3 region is CASSTAIETQYF. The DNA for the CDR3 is TGTGCCAGCAGTACGGCTATTGAGACCCAGTACTTC.